Shown below are 18 T cell receptor beta chains from a single sample sequenced in a study of blood T cells in healthy people across ages. The use of a sample-barcoded 5' primer and a J-beta primer mix characterized a second PCR of roughly 7 to 11 cycles. MiXCR, run by TCRdb on the 5' RACE reads, gives a single entry per CDR3 protein. The table lists 1,800,000 or so distinct CDR3 sequences, 39% of them singletons, with more than 20% in the top ten. The sample was blood. All receptors come from a human donor in good health.

The J gene is TRBJ1-2, the V gene TRBV7-2; D ambiguous. In germline, CDR1 is SGHTA, CDR2 FQGNSA. Trimming pared 1 base from V and 4 bases from J, leaving 22 bases between. The CDR3 has 18 amino acids. The CDR3 DNA follows: TGTGCCAGCAGCTTAGAAGCCTCACAGCGCCGGGGAGTCTATGGCTACACCTTC. Its protein is CASSLEASQRRGVYGYTF.

This chain links TRBV10-3 with TRBJ1-1; D remains ambiguous. This CDR3 comprises 13 residues. Germline V gives CDR1 ENHRY, CDR2 SYGVKD. Deletions cut 2 bases from V and 2 bases from J, with 6 bases between. Here the CDR3 DNA reads TGTGCCATCAGTGAGGATACCAACACTGAAGCTTTCTTT. Translation gives CAISEDTNTEAFF.

This chain uses TRBV9 with TRBJ1-3, with 8 nucleotides matching TRBD1. V shed 2 bases, J shed 2 bases, and the junction held 6 bases outside the gene matches. CDR1 and CDR2 from the germline V gene are SGDLS and YYNGEE. This CDR3 contains 16 residues. CDR3 sequence: CASSVTGGRTGNTIYF. CDR3 bases: TGTGCCAGCAGCGTTACAGGGGGACGAACTGGAAACACCATATATTTT.

Worth noting for this clonotype: A junction boundary mismatches the germline segment, possibly from a read error. The chain recombines TRBV4-3 with TRBJ2-1, with D hard to call. The CDR3 runs 13 residues. The germline V gene has CDR1 LGHNA and CDR2 YSLEER. This CDR3 reads CASNQDEFTEQFF. The DNA for the CDR3 is TGCGCCAGCAACCAAGATGAGTTCACTGAGCAGTTCTTC.

This sequence joins TRBV29-1 and TRBJ1-1; 10 bases agree with TRBD1. This CDR3 is 14 amino acids long. CDR1 and CDR2 (germline): SQVTM, ANQGSEA. V trimming: 8 bases; J trimming: 1 base; junction bases outside the gene matches: 7. The CDR3 DNA is TGCAGCTTTGCCGGGACAGGGGCGAACACTGAAGCTTTCTTT. The encoded protein is CSFAGTGANTEAFF.

The rearrangement joins TRBV30 to TRBJ1-1; no clear D. Germline lookup yields CDR1 GTSNPN and CDR2 SVGIG (reference sequence). Trimming pared 1 base from V and 12 bases from J, leaving 15 bases between. The CDR3 contains 12 residues. The CDR3 DNA reads TGTGCCTGGAGTGAGTCGACCGTAGAAACTTTCTTT. The encoded protein is CAWSESTVETFF.

Ten or more counts support this clonotype. V gene TRBV29-1 combines with J gene TRBJ1-2, with 9 bases fitting TRBD1. With V trimmed by 3 bases and J by 2 bases, 13 bases remained unmatched. CDR3 length: 17 residues. In germline, CDR1 is SQVTM, CDR2 ANQGSEA. The CDR3 is CSVEGGLGTGINYGYTF. The CDR3 DNA follows: TGCAGCGTTGAGGGGGGGTTGGGGACAGGGATAAACTATGGCTACACCTTC.

The V gene is TRBV7-2, the J gene TRBJ1-5; 7 bases are shared with TRBD1. This CDR3 is 15 amino acids long. The J segment lost 6 bases and the V segment lost 3 bases, leaving 8 bases of the junction unmatched. The V gene's germline CDR1 is SGHTA and CDR2 FQGNSA. The CDR3 coding sequence is TGTGCCAGCAGCTTCTCCTCGGACAGGAGTCAGCCCCAGCATTTT. Its translation: CASSFSSDRSQPQHF. Full variable domain (outside the CDR3, taken from reference TRBV7-2 and TRBJ1-5): GAGVSQSPSNKVTEKGKDVELRCDPISGHTALYWYRQSLGQGLEFLIYFQGNSAPDKSGLPSDRFSAERTGGSVSTLTIQRTQQEDSAVYLCASSFSSDRSQPQHFGDGTRLSIL.

The chain is built from TRBV7-8 and TRBJ1-2; D remains unclear. V was trimmed by 5 bases and J by 5 bases, leaving 9 bases between them. This CDR3 is built from 12 residues. Looked up from germline, CDR1 is SGHVS and CDR2 is FQNEAQ. CDR3 bases: TGTGCCAGCAGCCCAGAGAGATATGGCTACACCTTC. It is translated as CASSPERYGYTF.

This clonotype was counted between two and nine times. The chain employs TRBV14 and TRBJ1-2; 7 positions agree with TRBD1. V shed 2 bases, J shed 8 bases, and the junction held 8 bases outside the gene matches. This CDR3 region has 14 residues. From germline, CDR1 is SGHDN and CDR2 FVKESK. CDR3 in DNA: TGTGCCAGCAGCCAACCCACAGGGGCAGGGGGCTACACCTTC. Residues: CASSQPTGAGGYTF.

V and J are TRBV7-2 and TRBJ2-7; the D is unclear. With 1 base removed from V and 3 bases from J, the gap between germline ends came to 10 bases. Germline V CDR1 and CDR2: SGHTA, FQGNSA. The CDR3 has 14 amino acids. In DNA form, the CDR3 reads TGTGCCAGCAGCTTAGAGGGTGAGAACTACGAGCAGTACTTC. This codes for CASSLEGENYEQYF.

CDR3 DNA sequence: TGTGCCAGCAAGGGGGGGCCTAACTATGGCTACACCTTC. Translation: CASKGGPNYGYTF. V is TRBV2 and J is TRBJ1-2; D possibly corresponds to TRBD1 (6 bases). Germline assignment: CDR1 SNHLY and CDR2 FYNNEI. CDR3 length: 13 amino acids. V lost 7 bases to trimming and J lost 0 bases, with 9 bases between them. Full variable domain (rest looked up from reference TRBV2 and TRBJ1-2): EPEVTQTPSHQVTQMGQEVILRCVPISNHLYFYWYRQILGQKVEFLVSFYNNEISEKSEIFDDQFSVERPDGSNFTLKIRSTKLEDSAMYFCASKGGPNYGYTFGSGTRLTVV.

The rearrangement uses TRBV7-2 and TRBJ2-1, with D maybe TRBD2 (5 bases). The CDR3 contains 15 residues. The V end was cut by 1 base, the J end by 7 bases, with 14 bases between. Germline V gives CDR1 SGHTA, CDR2 FQGNSA. The CDR3 is CASSLGPPAVNEQFF. CDR3 DNA: TGTGCCAGCAGCTTAGGTCCACCAGCGGTGAATGAGCAGTTCTTC.

The chain links TRBV12-3 or TRBV12-4 to TRBJ2-3; 7 bases are a match to TRBD2. The CDR3 runs to 18 residues. Unmatched junction bases numbered 18, after V lost 3 bases and J lost 6 bases. DNA of the CDR3: TGTGCCAGCAGTTTTCGGGGGGAGCCTCGCTGGGGGTCGGATACGCAGTATTTT. As protein: CASSFRGEPRWGSDTQYF.

This clonotype was observed many times. The chain uses TRBV4-2 and TRBJ2-4; possibly TRBD1 for D (5 bases). The J call may be in error: the DNA end matches TRBJ2-7 better. This CDR3 comprises 14 residues. Germline CDR1 LGHNA, CDR2 YNFKEQ. The CDR3 DNA is TGTGCCAGCAGCCTCTGGACATCAGACTACGAGCAGTACTTC. Encoded protein: CASSLWTSDYEQYF.

This clonotype showed up just a few times. This chain links TRBV4-3 with TRBJ2-3, with 8 positions matching TRBD2. V gave up 1 base and J gave up 2 bases; unmatched junction bases: 5. Germline CDR1 LGHNA, CDR2 YSLEER. The CDR3 spans 16 residues. The CDR3 DNA follows: TGCGCCAGCAGCCAAGCTCGGGGGGGGATCACAGATACGCAGTATTTT. It is translated as CASSQARGGITDTQYF.

This clonotype came up a few times. The junction and the germline gene differ at one end; a read error may be behind it. V is TRBV6-2 or TRBV6-3 and J is TRBJ2-5, with 12 bases matching TRBD2. CDR3 length: 14 residues. CDR1 and CDR2 (germline): MNHEY, SVGEGT. Written as DNA, the CDR3 is TGTGCCGGCAGTTGGACTAGCGGGGCCGAGACCCAGTACTTC. Amino acid sequence: CAGSWTSGAETQYF.

The rearrangement uses TRBV12-3 or TRBV12-4 and TRBJ2-3, with 12 bases lining up with TRBD1. This CDR3 comprises 17 residues. V lost 1 base, J lost 8 bases, and 10 bases stayed unmatched. This CDR3 reads CASSLVPGQGASFTQYF. CDR3 nucleotide sequence: TGTGCCAGCAGTTTAGTGCCGGGACAGGGGGCATCCTTTACGCAGTATTTT.